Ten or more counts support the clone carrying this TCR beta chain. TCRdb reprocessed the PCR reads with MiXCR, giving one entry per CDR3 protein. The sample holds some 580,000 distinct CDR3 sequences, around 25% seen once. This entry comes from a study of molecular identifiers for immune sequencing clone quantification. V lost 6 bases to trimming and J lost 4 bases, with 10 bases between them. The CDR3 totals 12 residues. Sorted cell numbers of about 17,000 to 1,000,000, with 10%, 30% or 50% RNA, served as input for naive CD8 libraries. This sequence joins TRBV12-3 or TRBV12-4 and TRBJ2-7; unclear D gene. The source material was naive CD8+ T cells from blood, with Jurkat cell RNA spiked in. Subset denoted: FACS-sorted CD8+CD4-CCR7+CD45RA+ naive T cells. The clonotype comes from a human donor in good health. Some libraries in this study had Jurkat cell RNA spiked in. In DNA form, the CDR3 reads TGTGCCAGCAGCACATTGGGTTACGAGCAGTACTTC. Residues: CASSTLGYEQYF.